These T cell receptor beta chains were read from a single sample in a study of regulatory T cells in long-lasting Graves disease. In TCRdb, the multiplex PCR reads were re-called with MiXCR into one record per CDR3 protein. The data show over 200,000 distinct CDR3 sequences, with around 19% seen just once and about 15% held by the top ten. These data were likewise used in another study, on T cells in Graves' hyperthyroidism and ophthalmopathy.

Sequencing used peripheral blood mononuclear cells (PBMCs), obtained at new diagnosis, from a patient treated with antithyroid drugs. These receptors all come from a woman aged 30 to 39 with Graves disease. Both conserved end residues are part of each CDR3. A D gene is named only where the DNA matches it firmly. Not every row has a clone size; where given, it reads once, few, many or a size class.

size | J | V | D | DNA | CDR3
many | TRBJ1-1 | TRBV29-1 | . | TGCAGCGCTGGGGGGCAGGGTAACACTGAAGCTTTCTTT | CSAGGQGNTEAFF
many | TRBJ2-3 | TRBV12-5 | TRBD1 | TGTGCTAGTGGTTTGGCAGGGGGCGCATCAGATACGCAGTATTTT | CASGLAGGASDTQYF
. | TRBJ1-5 | TRBV7-3 | TRBD1 | TGTGCCAGCAGCCAGCCGGGACAGGGGGATCAGCCCCAGCATTTT | CASSQPGQGDQPQHF
many | TRBJ1-1 | TRBV7-2 | . | TGTGCCAGCAGCTTTAGGGAATATCGAACTGAAGCTTTCTTT | CASSFREYRTEAFF
. | TRBJ1-2 | TRBV6-1 | TRBD1 | TGTGCCAGCAGGAGGGACAGCCACTATGGCTACACCTTC | CASRRDSHYGYTF
. | TRBJ1-2 | TRBV28 | . | TGTGCCAGCAGTTTCGGGGGCCCCTATGGCTACACCTTC | CASSFGGPYGYTF
. | TRBJ1-2 | TRBV6-2/TRBV6-3 | TRBD1 | TGTGCCAGCAGTACCGGACAGGAGGGTGGCTACACCTTC | CASSTGQEGGYTF
. | TRBJ1-5 | TRBV19 | . | TGTGCCAGTAGTATTTGGGGGGACTACAATCAGCCCCAGCATTTT | CASSIWGDYNQPQHF
many | TRBJ2-3 | TRBV3-1 | . | TGTGCCACAAGCGGACGAGGGCTAACAGATACGCAGTATTTT | CATSGRGLTDTQYF
few | TRBJ2-2 | TRBV19 | TRBD1 | TGTGCCAGTACCAAATACGGGACAGGGGCGACCGGGGAGCTGTTTTTT | CASTKYGTGATGELFF
many | TRBJ2-3 | TRBV4-2 | . | TGTGCCAGCAGCGAAACTAGCACAGATACGCAGTATTTT | CASSETSTDTQYF
. | TRBJ1-4 | TRBV19 | . | TGTGCCAGTAGAACGGCAGCTAATAATGAACTGTTTTTT | CASRTAANNELFF
many | TRBJ1-1 | TRBV9 | . | TGTGCCAGCAGCGGGCCCACAGGGAACACTGAAGCTTTCTTT | CASSGPTGNTEAFF
. | TRBJ1-2 | TRBV29-1 | . | TGCAGCGTTGAAGTTTCGAGGGGCAGTGGCTACACCTTC | CSVEVSRGSGYTF
many | TRBJ2-7 | TRBV7-2 | . | TGTGCCAGCAGCTTAGATGGCCGCTCCTACGAGCAGTACTTC | CASSLDGRSYEQYF
many | TRBJ1-1 | TRBV20-1 | TRBD1 | TGCAGTGCTCGACGAGGGGGCGCGGACACTGAAGCTTTCTTT | CSARRGGADTEAFF
many | TRBJ2-3 | TRBV4-1 | . | TGCGCCAGCAGCCAAACCAGGGACGGCACAGATACGCAGTATTTT | CASSQTRDGTDTQYF
many | TRBJ1-2 | TRBV24-1 | . | TGTGCCACCAGTGTCGACACGACTAACTATGGCTACACCTTC | CATSVDTTNYGYTF
many | TRBJ2-5 | TRBV14 | . | TGTGCCAGCAGCCAAGAGTGGGAGACCCAGTACTTC | CASSQEWETQYF
. | TRBJ2-7 | TRBV7-9 | TRBD2 | TGTGCCAGCAGAAGGACTAGCGGGAGCTACGAGCAGTACTTC | CASRRTSGSYEQYF
many | TRBJ1-2 | TRBV3-1 | . | TGTGCCAGCAGCCCCCCTCGGGGTAAGAGGGGCTACACCTTC | CASSPPRGKRGYTF
many | TRBJ2-3 | TRBV7-2 | TRBD1 | TGCGCCAGCAGCCCGCGGACAGGGGGAGAAGCAGATACGCAGTATTTT | CASSPRTGGEADTQYF
many | TRBJ2-1 | TRBV10-3 | . | TGTGCCATCAGTGAGACAGGGAGCTCCTACAATGAGCAGTTCTTC | CAISETGSSYNEQFF
many | TRBJ2-5 | TRBV12-3/TRBV12-4 | TRBD2 | TGTGCCAGCAGTTCCTTAGGACTAGCGGGGTTAGAGACCCAGTACTTC | CASSSLGLAGLETQYF
. | TRBJ1-2 | TRBV29-1 | TRBD1 | TGCAGCACAGGGGCCGACTCCGGCCACTTC | CSTGADSGHF
many | TRBJ2-7 | TRBV7-9 | . | TGTGCCAGCAGCTCGCAGGCAGGGGACGAATACGAGCAGTACTTC | CASSSQAGDEYEQYF
. | TRBJ2-7 | TRBV6-2/TRBV6-3 | . | TGTGCCAGCAGTTACGACGATACCTACGAGCAGTACTTC | CASSYDDTYEQYF
few | TRBJ2-5 | TRBV7-9 | TRBD1 | TGTGCCAGCAGCCTGACAGGGTTCCAAGAGACCCAGTACTTC | CASSLTGFQETQYF
. | TRBJ2-5 | TRBV7-9 | TRBD2 | TGTGCCAGCAGAAAAGCGGGAGCGAACCAAGAGACCCAGTACTTC | CASRKAGANQETQYF
many | TRBJ1-1 | TRBV7-6 | . | TGTGCCAGCAGCTTAGCTGTTGGGACTGAAGCTTTCTTT | CASSLAVGTEAFF
many | TRBJ1-1 | TRBV12-3/TRBV12-4 | . | TGTGCCAGCACCAAAACAGGGAAGGAAGCTTTCTTT | CASTKTGKEAFF
many | TRBJ1-3 | TRBV5-1 | . | TGCGCCAGCAGCTGGGGCGACAGAGGAAACACCATATATTTT | CASSWGDRGNTIYF